This T cell receptor beta chain was observed in a study of technical replicates of blood from a few donors. The repertoire was sequenced with immunoSEQ multiplex PCR; TCRdb's copy has only in-frame clones and lacks some. The sample yields 60,000 to 75,000 clones, 80% to 90% seen once. Trimming took off 2 bases at V and 1 base at J, with 14 bases between the two ends. Germline loops: CDR1 ENHRY, CDR2 SYGVKD. The CDR3 covers 16 residues. This TCR came from a human donor in good health. Some clones in this sample may be carry-over from other donors' samples. This sequence joins TRBV10-3 and TRBJ1-1; the D is unclear. Sequenced material: PBMCs. The CDR3 region has the DNA TGTGCCATCAGTGAGCCGGTTATAATTGGGAACACTGAAGCTTTCTTT. It specifies CAISEPVIIGNTEAFF.